One and the same sample provided the 6 T cell receptor beta chains below, sequenced in a study of T cell responses to AZD1222 COVID-19 vaccine. The table came from immunoSEQ multiplex PCR; TCRdb's copy has only in-frame clones and leaves some out. The table shows about 150,000 clones, with 80% to 90% occurring only once. Material: peripheral blood, obtained on day 0 of AZD1222 vaccination. The origin of the receptors is an adult in good health.

The chain links TRBV28 to TRBJ2-7; D unresolved. V lost 3 bases and J lost 6, with 3 bases in between. CDR3 length equals 10 residues. CDR1 MDHEN and CDR2 SYDVKM come from the germline V gene. The CDR3 sequence is CASSFGEQYF. The CDR3 DNA sequence: TGTGCCAGCAGTTTCGGCGAGCAGTACTTC.

The CDR3 nucleotides read TGTGCCACCAGCTCACCGGGTGCGGCCAAAAACATTCAGTACTTC. It specifies CATSSPGAAKNIQYF. The rearrangement joins TRBV15 to TRBJ2-4; D remains ambiguous. The CDR3 loop spans 15 amino acids. Germline V lookup: CDR1 LNHNV, CDR2 YYDKDF (reference sequence). Trimming left V 5 bases short and J 1 base short, with 12 bases between. Using reference TRBV15 and TRBJ2-4 for the parts outside the CDR3, the full variable domain is DAMVIQNPRYQVTQFGKPVTLSCSQTLNHNVMYWYQQKSSQAPKLLFHYYDKDFNNEADTPDNFQSRRPNTSFCFLDIRSPGLGDTAMYLCATSSPGAAKNIQYFGAGTRLSVL.

The rearrangement joins TRBV30 to TRBJ1-5, with no clear D. This CDR3 spans 13 amino acids. In germline, CDR1 is GTSNPN, CDR2 SVGIG (reference sequence). With 2 bases removed from V and 5 bases from J, the gap between germline ends came to 10 bases. The CDR3: CAWSLGSDQPQHF. The CDR3 DNA reads as TGTGCCTGGAGTTTAGGATCCGATCAGCCCCAGCATTTT.

V is TRBV14 and J is TRBJ1-5, with D tentatively TRBD1 (5 bases). The CDR3 totals 14 residues. The germline CDR1 and CDR2 sequences are SGHDN and FVKESK. Trimming cost V 2 bases and J 5 bases, with 10 bases left between them. This chain's CDR3 is CASSQSTGDQPQHF. The DNA of the CDR3 is TGTGCCAGCAGCCAATCTACAGGCGATCAGCCCCAGCATTTT.

CDR3 region: CASSPLGRGTEAFF. The CDR3 region has the DNA TGTGCCAGCTCACCTCTGGGAAGAGGGACTGAAGCTTTCTTT. This rearrangement joins TRBV18 to TRBJ1-1; D gene unclear. Germline values: CDR1 KGHSH, CDR2 LQKENI. Trimming removed 3 bases at V and 5 bases at J, with 13 bases between. This CDR3 contains 14 residues.

The V and J genes are TRBV7-2 and TRBJ2-5; 10 bases line up with TRBD2. The CDR3 sequence is 14 residues long. After removal of 7 bases from V and 5 bases from J, the junction contained 7 bases not matched to a gene. Germline V gene lookup returns CDR1 SGHTA and CDR2 FQGNSA. CDR3 loop: CASILAGVRETQYF. The CDR3 DNA sequence: TGTGCCAGCATCCTAGCGGGAGTGCGGGAGACCCAGTACTTC.